This T cell receptor beta chain is drawn from a study of identifying expanded T cells in peripheral blood. Sequencing was performed with immunoSEQ multiplex PCR; in TCRdb, only in-frame clones are kept and a portion is missing. This table has about 100,000 clones, around 88% appearing once. Trimming pared 3 bases from V and 4 bases from J, leaving 16 bases between. Germline V gives CDR1 KGHSH, CDR2 LQKENI. This CDR3 region has 15 residues. The chain carries TRBV18 and TRBJ2-7; a weak D match, TRBD2 (8 bases). The TCR was taken from a person aged 18-70 years in good health. Source material: blood. As DNA, the CDR3 is TGTGCCAGCTCACCGCGGGGGGACAGTTCTTACGAGCAGTACTTC. Residues: CASSPRGDSSYEQYF. Full variable domain (missing parts from reference TRBV18 and TRBJ2-7): NAGVMQNPRHLVRRRGQEARLRCSPMKGHSHVYWYRQLPEEGLKFMVYLQKENIIDESGMPKERFSAEFPKEGPSILRIQQVVRGDSAAYFCASSPRGDSSYEQYFGPGTRLTVT.